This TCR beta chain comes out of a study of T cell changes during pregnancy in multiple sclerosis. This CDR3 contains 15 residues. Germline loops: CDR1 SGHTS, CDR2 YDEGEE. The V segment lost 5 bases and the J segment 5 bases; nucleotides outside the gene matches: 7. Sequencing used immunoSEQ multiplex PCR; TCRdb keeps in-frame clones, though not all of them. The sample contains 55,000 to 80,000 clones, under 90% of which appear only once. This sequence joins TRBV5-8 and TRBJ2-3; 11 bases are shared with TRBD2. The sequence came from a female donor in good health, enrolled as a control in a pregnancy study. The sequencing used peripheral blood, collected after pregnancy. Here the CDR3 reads CASRVAGGPVDTQYF. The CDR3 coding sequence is TGTGCCAGCAGGGTAGCGGGGGGGCCAGTAGATACGCAGTATTTT. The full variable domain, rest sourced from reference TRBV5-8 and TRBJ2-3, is EAGVTQSPTHLIKTRGQQATLRCSPISGHTSVYWYQQALGLGLQFLLWYDEGEERNRGNFPPRFSGRQFPNYSSELNVNALELEDSALYLCASRVAGGPVDTQYFGPGTRLTVL.